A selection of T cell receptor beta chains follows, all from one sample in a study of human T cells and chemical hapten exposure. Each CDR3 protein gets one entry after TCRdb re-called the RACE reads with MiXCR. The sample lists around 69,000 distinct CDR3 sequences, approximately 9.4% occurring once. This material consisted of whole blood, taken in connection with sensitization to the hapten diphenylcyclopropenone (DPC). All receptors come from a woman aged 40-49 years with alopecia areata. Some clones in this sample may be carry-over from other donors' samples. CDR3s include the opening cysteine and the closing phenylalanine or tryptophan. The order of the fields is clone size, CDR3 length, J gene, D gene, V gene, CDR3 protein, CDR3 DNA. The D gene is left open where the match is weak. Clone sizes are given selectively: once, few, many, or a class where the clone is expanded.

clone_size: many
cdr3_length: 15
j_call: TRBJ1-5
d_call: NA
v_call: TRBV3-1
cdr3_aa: CASSQEPMGNQPQHF
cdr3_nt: TGTGCCAGCAGCCAAGAACCCATGGGCAATCAGCCCCAGCATTTT

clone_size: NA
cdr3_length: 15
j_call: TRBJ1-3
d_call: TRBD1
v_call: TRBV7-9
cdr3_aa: CASSPWTGLGNTIYF
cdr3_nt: TGTGCCAGCAGCCCTTGGACAGGCCTGGGAAACACCATATATTTT

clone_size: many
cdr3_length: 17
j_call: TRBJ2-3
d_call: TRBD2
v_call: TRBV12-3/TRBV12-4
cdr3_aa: CASSDRRLARVTDTQYF
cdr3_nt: TGTGCCAGCAGTGACCGCCGACTAGCGCGGGTCACAGATACGCAGTATTTT

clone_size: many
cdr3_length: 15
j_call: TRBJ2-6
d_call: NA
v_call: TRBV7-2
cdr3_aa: CASSPPSSGANVLTF
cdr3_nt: TGTGCCAGCAGCCCTCCGAGCTCTGGGGCCAACGTCCTGACTTTC

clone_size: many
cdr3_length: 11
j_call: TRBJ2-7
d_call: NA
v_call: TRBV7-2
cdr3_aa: CATRASYEQYF
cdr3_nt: TGTGCTACCCGGGCCTCCTACGAGCAGTACTTC

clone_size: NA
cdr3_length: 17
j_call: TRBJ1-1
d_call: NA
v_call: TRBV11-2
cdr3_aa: CASSFETRIYERTEAFF
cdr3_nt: TGTGCCAGCAGCTTCGAAACCAGAATCTATGAACGGACTGAAGCTTTCTTT

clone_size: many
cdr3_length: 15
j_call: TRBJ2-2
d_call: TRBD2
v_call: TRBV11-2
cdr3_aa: CASSSRGGRDGELFF
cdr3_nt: TGTGCCAGCAGCTCCCGGGGGGGCCGTGACGGGGAGCTGTTTTTT

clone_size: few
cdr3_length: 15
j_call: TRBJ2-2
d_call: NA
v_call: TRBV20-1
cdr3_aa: CSARGAQGRVGELFF
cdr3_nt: TGCAGTGCTAGGGGGGCGCAAGGGAGAGTTGGGGAGCTGTTTTTT

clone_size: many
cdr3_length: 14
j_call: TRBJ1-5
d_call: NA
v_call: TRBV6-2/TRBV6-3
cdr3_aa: CASSYSSVGLPQHF
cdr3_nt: TGTGCCAGCAGTTACTCAAGCGTTGGTCTGCCCCAGCATTTT

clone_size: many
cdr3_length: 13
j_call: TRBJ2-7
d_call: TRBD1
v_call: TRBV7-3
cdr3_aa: CASSPRDRGRQYF
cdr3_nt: TGTGCCAGCAGCCCACGAGACAGGGGGAGGCAGTACTTC

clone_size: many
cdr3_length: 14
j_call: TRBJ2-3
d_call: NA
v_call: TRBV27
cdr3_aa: CASQSVRAADTQYF
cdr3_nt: TGTGCCAGCCAATCCGTCAGAGCGGCAGATACGCAGTATTTT

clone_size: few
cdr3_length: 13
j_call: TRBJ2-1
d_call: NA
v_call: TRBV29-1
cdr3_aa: CSVCPGVYNEQFF
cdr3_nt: TGCAGCGTTTGCCCAGGGGTCTACAATGAGCAGTTCTTC

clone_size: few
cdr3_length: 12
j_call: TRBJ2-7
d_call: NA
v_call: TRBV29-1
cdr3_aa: CSVKRREYEQYF
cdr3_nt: TGCAGCGTTAAAAGGAGGGAGTACGAGCAGTACTTC

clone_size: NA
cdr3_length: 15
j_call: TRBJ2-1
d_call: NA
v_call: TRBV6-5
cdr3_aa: CASSYEPTLNNEQFF
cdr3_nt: TGTGCCAGCAGTTACGAGCCCACGTTAAACAATGAGCAGTTCTTC

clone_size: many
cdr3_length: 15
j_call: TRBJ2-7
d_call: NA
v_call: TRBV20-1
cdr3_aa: CSVRSQGPLSYEQYF
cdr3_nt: TGCAGTGTCAGAAGTCAGGGACCTCTTTCCTACGAGCAGTACTTC

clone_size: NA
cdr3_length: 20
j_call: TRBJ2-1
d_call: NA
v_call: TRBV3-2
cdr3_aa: CASSQEGGQGASGVWYEQFF
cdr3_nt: TGTGCCAGCAGCCAAGAAGGCGGACAGGGGGCTAGCGGGGTTTGGTATGAGCAGTTCTTC

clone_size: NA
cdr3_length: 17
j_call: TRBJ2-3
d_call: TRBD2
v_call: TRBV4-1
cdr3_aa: CASSQDSSGVFTDTQYF
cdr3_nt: TGCGCCAGCAGCCAAGATTCTAGCGGGGTCTTCACAGATACGCAGTATTTT

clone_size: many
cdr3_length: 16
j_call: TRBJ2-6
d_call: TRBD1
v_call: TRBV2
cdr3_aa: CASTEQTGWGANVLTF
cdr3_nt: TGTGCCAGCACCGAACAGACAGGGTGGGGGGCCAACGTCCTGACTTTC

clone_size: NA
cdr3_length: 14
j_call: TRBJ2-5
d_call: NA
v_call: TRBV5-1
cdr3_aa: CASSFTAGQETQYF
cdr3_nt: TGCGCCAGCAGCTTTACGGCGGGGCAAGAGACCCAGTACTTC

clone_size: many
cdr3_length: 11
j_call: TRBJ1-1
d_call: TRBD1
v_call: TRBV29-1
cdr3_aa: CSVGQGGLAFF
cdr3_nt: TGCAGCGTGGGACAGGGGGGTTTAGCTTTCTTT

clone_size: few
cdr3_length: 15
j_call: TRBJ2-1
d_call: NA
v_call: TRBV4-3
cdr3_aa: CASSQAPEGADEQFF
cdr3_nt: TGCGCCAGCAGCCAAGCTCCCGAGGGAGCCGATGAGCAGTTCTTC

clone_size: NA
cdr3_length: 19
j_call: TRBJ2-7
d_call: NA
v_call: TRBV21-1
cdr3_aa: CASSRTSGGSPPPSYEQYF
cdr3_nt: TGTGCCAGCAGCAGGACTAGCGGGGGGTCTCCGCCCCCCTCCTACGAGCAGTACTTC

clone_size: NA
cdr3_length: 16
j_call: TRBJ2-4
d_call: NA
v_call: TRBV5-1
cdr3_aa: CASSSDSDLAKNIQYF
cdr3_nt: TGCGCCAGCAGTTCTGACAGTGACCTAGCCAAAAACATTCAGTACTTC

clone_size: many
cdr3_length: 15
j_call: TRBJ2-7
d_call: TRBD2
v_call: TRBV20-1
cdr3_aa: CSAPGTSGSAYEQYF
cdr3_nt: TGCAGTGCTCCCGGGACTAGCGGGTCGGCCTACGAGCAGTACTTC

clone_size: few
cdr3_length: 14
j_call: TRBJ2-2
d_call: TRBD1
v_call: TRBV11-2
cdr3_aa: CASSFSGGTGELFF
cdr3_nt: TGTGCCAGCAGCTTTTCAGGGGGCACCGGGGAGCTGTTTTTT

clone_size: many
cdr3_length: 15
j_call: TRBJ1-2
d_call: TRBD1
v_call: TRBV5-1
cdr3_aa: CASSLEGQGAPGYTF
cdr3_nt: TGCGCCAGCAGCTTGGAGGGACAGGGGGCGCCCGGCTACACCTTC

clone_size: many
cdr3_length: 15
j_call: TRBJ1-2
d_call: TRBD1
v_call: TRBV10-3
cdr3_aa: CAISAPTGGSSGYTF
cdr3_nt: TGTGCCATCAGTGCCCCGACAGGGGGAAGCTCTGGCTACACCTTC

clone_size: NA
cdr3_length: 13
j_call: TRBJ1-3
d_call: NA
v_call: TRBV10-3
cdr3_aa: CAISEVTGNTIYF
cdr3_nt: TGTGCCATCAGTGAGGTTACTGGAAACACCATATATTTT

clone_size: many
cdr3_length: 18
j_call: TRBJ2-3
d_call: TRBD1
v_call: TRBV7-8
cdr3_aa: CASSLVDRTGFSTDTQYF
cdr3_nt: TGTGCCAGCAGCTTAGTTGATCGGACAGGGTTTAGCACAGATACGCAGTATTTT

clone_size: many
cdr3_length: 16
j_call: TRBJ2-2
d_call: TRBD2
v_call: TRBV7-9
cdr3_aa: CASSSQTTSGTGELFF
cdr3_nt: TGTGCCAGCAGCTCCCAAACGACTAGCGGAACCGGGGAGCTGTTTTTT

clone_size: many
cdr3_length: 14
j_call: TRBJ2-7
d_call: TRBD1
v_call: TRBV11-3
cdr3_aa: CASSLPGQIYEQYF
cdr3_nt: TGTGCCAGCTCGTTACCGGGACAGATCTACGAGCAGTACTTC

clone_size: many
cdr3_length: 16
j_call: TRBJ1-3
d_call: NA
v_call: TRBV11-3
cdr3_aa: CASSLGTFSSGNTIYF
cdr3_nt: TGTGCCAGCAGCCTTGGGACCTTCTCCTCTGGAAACACCATATATTTT

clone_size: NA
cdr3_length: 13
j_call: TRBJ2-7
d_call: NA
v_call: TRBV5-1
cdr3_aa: CASSWDKTYEQYF
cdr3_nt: TGCGCCAGCAGCTGGGACAAGACCTACGAGCAGTACTTC

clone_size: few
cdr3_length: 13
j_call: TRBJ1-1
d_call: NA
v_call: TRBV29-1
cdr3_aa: CSVVRTENTEAFF
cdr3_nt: TGCAGCGTTGTTCGGACGGAGAACACTGAAGCTTTCTTT

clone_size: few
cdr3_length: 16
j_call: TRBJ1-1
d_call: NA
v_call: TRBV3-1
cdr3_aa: CASSLQTGTMNTEAFF
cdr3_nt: TGTGCCAGCAGCCTTCAGACAGGAACCATGAACACTGAAGCTTTCTTT

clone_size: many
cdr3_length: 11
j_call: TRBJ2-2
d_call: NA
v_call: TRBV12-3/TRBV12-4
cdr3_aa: CASSMSGELFF
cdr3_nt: TGTGCCAGCAGCATGTCCGGGGAGCTGTTTTTT

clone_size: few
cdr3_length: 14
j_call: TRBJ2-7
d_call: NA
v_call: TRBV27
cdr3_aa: CASSRMASVYEQYF
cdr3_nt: TGTGCCAGCAGCCGAATGGCCTCGGTCTACGAGCAGTACTTC

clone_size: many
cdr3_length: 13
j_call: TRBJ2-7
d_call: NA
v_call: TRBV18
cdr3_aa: CASSPGEGGEQYF
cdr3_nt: TGTGCCAGCTCACCAGGTGAAGGGGGGGAGCAGTACTTC

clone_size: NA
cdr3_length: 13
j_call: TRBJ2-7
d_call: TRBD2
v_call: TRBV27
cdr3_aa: CASSFLGLSEQYF
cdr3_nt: TGTGCCAGCAGTTTTTTGGGACTATCCGAGCAGTACTTC

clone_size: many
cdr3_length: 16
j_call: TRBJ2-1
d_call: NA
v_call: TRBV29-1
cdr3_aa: CSVESGPRGPYNEQFF
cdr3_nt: TGCAGCGTTGAATCCGGACCCCGGGGGCCCTACAATGAGCAGTTCTTC

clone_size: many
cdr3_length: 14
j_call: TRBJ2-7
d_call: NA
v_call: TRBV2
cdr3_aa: CASSAGDVSYEQYF
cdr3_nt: TGTGCCAGCAGTGCAGGGGACGTCTCCTACGAGCAGTACTTC

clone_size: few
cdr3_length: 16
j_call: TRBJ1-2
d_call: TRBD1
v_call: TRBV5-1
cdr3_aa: CASSSTGTGWGSGYTF
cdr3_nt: TGCGCCAGCAGCTCTACCGGGACAGGGTGGGGTTCCGGCTACACCTTC

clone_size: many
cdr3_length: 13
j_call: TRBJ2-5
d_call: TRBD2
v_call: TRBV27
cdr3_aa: CASRRLAEETQYF
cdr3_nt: TGTGCCAGCCGTCGACTAGCGGAAGAGACCCAGTACTTC